The clone carrying this TCR beta chain was observed a few times. What it binds is unknown. The sample originates from a study of T cell repertoires in cytomegalovirus infection. TCRdb reanalysed the reads using MiXCR and keeps one entry per CDR3 protein. This table has 110,000 to 150,000 distinct CDR3 sequences, roughly 32% appearing once. This CDR3 has 14 residues. V lost 5 bases and J 8 bases, leaving 16 bases between the germline ends. Study-wide results and caveats: Carriage of CMV together with the relevant HLA was identifiable through cumulative public TCR beta family frequency.

This sequence originates from a human donor in good health (CMV status not recorded). Some clones in this sample may be carry-over from other donors' samples. The rearrangement uses TRBV12-3 or TRBV12-4 and TRBJ2-1; a weak D match, TRBD1 (5 bases). This specimen consisted of CD8+ T cells from cultured PBMCs, obtained from culture after CMV antigen stimulation. The CDR3 coding sequence is TGTGCCAGCAGTCCTAGGGGCCATGAGTATGAGCAGTTCTTC. Encoded protein: CASSPRGHEYEQFF.